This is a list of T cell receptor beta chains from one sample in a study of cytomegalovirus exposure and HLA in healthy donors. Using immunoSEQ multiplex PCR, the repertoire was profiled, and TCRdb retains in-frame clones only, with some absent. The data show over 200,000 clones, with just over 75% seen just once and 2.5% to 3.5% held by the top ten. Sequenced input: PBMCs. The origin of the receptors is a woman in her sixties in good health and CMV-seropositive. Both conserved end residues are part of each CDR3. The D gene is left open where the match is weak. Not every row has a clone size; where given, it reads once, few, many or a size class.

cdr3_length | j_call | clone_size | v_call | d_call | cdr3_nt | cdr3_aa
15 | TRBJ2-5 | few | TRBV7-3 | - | TGTGCCAGCAGCTATCAAGCGGGTACGATGGAGACCCAGTACTTC | CASSYQAGTMETQYF
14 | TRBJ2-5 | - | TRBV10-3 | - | TGTGCCATCAGTGAGTCGCCAGGGGAGGAGACCCAGTACTTC | CAISESPGEETQYF
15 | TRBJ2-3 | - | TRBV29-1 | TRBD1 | TGCAGCGTTGAACGGACAGGAGCCAGCACAGATACGCAGTATTTT | CSVERTGASTDTQYF
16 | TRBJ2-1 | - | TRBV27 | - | TGTGCCAGCAGTTTGGGTGCTAGCAGGTCCTACAATGAGCAGTTCTTC | CASSLGASRSYNEQFF
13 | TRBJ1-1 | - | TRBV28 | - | TGTGCCAGCAGTTCACTTGAGACAAGTAAAGCTTTCTTT | CASSSLETSKAFF
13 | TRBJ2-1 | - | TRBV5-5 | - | TGTGCCAGCAGCCTACAGACCTACAATGAGCAGTTCTTC | CASSLQTYNEQFF
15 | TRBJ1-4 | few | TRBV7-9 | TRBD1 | TGTGCCAGCAGCCCCCCGGGACAGCATCTTGAAAAACTGTTTTTT | CASSPPGQHLEKLFF
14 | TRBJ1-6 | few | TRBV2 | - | TGTGCCAGCAGTGAGGCGAGTCCGGTGCGGCCCCTCCACTTT | CASSEASPVRPLHF
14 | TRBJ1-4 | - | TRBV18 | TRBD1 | TGTGCCAGCTCAGTGACAGGGGCAATGGTAAAACTGTTTTTT | CASSVTGAMVKLFF
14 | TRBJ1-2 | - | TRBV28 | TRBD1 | TGTGCCAGCAGTTCGACAGGGGGCGCCTATGGCTACACCTTC | CASSSTGGAYGYTF
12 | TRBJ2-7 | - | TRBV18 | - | TGTGCCAGCTCAACCCGGGACTACGAGCAGTACTTC | CASSTRDYEQYF
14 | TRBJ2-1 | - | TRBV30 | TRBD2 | TGTGCCTGGGTTCGTAGCGGGCTATACAATGAGCAGTTCTTC | CAWVRSGLYNEQFF
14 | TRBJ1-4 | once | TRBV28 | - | - | CASSSGQGTEKLFF
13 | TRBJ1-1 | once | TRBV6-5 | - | TGTGCCAGCAGTTTGGACAGAGGGTATGAAGCTTTCTTT | CASSLDRGYEAFF
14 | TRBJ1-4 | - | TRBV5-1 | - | TGCGCCAGCAGCTCGGAGGCGAGGAGTGAAAAACTGTTTTTT | CASSSEARSEKLFF
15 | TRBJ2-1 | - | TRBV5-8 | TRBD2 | TGTGCCAGCAGCTTGGGGACTAGCGGGAGAAATGAGCAGTTCTTC | CASSLGTSGRNEQFF
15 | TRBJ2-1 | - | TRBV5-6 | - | TGTGCCAGCACCATGGGTGGGAGGTCCTACAATGAGCAGTTCTTC | CASTMGGRSYNEQFF
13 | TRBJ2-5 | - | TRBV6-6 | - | TGTGCCAGCCGTCAAGGGGGTCGGGAGACCCAGTACTTC | CASRQGGRETQYF
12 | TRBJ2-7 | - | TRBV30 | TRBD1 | TGTGCCTGGAGGGGGACAGGGACCGAGCAGTACTTC | CAWRGTGTEQYF
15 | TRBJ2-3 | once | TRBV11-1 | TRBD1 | TGTGCCAGCAGCCAACAGGGGCCCAACACAGATACGCAGTATTTT | CASSQQGPNTDTQYF
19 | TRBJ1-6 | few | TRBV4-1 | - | TGCGCCAGCAGCCAAGAAGGGCGGGGGTTGGGGCCCTATAATTCACCCCTCCACTTT | CASSQEGRGLGPYNSPLHF
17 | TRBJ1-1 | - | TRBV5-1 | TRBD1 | TGCGCCAGCAGCTCCCTCGCAGACAGGGGGGCGAACACTGAAGCTTTCTTT | CASSSLADRGANTEAFF
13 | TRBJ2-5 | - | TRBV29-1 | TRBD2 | TGCAGCGTTAGCGGGGGGCCTCAAGAGACCCAGTACTTC | CSVSGGPQETQYF
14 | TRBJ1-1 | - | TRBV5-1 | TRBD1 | TGCGCCAGCAGCTTATTCGACAGGGGGAATGAAGCTTTCTTT | CASSLFDRGNEAFF
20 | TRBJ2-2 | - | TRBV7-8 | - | TGTGCCAGCAGCCCAACTTGGGGGGCCTCTAGCGGAACGAACACCGGGGAGCTGTTTTTT | CASSPTWGASSGTNTGELFF
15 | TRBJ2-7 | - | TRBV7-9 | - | TGTGCCAGCAGCTTAGATGGTCTGGGCGGGCTCGAGCAGTACTTC | CASSLDGLGGLEQYF
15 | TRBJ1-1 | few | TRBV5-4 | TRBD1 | TGTGCCAGCAGCCCGACAGGGGGCCGGAACACTGAAGCTTTCTTT | CASSPTGGRNTEAFF
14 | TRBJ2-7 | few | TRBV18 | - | TGTGCCAGCTCACCACCGAGGTATCCCTACGAGCAGTACTTC | CASSPPRYPYEQYF
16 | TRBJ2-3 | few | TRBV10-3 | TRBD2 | TGTGCCATCAGCGAGACTAGCGAGCCTAGCACAGATACGCAGTATTTT | CAISETSEPSTDTQYF
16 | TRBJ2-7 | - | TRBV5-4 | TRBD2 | TGTGCCAGCAGCGCGGTAGCGGGAGGGAGACCCTACGAGCAGTACTTC | CASSAVAGGRPYEQYF
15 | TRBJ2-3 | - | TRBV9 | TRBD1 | TGTGCCAGCAGCGTGGCAGGGGGTCTGATGGATACGCAGTATTTT | CASSVAGGLMDTQYF
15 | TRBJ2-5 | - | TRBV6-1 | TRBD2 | TGTGCCTCAAGTGCGGGGGGCGCAAGGAAGGAGACCCAGTACTTC | CASSAGGARKETQYF
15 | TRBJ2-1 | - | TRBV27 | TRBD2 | TGTGCCAGCAGGACTAGCGGAGGGGGGTACAATGAGCAGTTCTTC | CASRTSGGGYNEQFF
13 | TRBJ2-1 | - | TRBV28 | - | TGTGCCAGCAGTTTGGGGGGGGCAGGTGAGCAGTTCTTC | CASSLGGAGEQFF
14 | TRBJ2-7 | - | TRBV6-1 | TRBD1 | TGTGCCAGCAAGACAGGGAAGGGGACCTACGAGCAGTACTTC | CASKTGKGTYEQYF
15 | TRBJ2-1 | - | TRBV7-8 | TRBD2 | TGTGCCAGCAGCTTAGACGGCGGGAGATACAATGAGCAGTTCTTC | CASSLDGGRYNEQFF
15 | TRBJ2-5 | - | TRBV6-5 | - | TGTGCCAGCAGTTACTCGTTGGGGCAGGGAGAGACCCAGTACTTC | CASSYSLGQGETQYF
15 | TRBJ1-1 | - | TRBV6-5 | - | TGTGCCAGCGTTAATTACGGGACACTGAACACTGAAGCTTTCTTT | CASVNYGTLNTEAFF
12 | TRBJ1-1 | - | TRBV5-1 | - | TGCGCCAGCAGCTTGAACAACCTCGAAGCTTTCTTT | CASSLNNLEAFF
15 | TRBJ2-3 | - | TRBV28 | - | TGTGCCAGCAAGACCCAAGGGGTCGGCACAGATACGCAGTATTTT | CASKTQGVGTDTQYF
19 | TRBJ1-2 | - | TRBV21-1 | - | TGTGCCAGCAGCAAATCGGCCTTCTGGCGGAGGGGCAGGGACCGAGGCTACACCTTC | CASSKSAFWRRGRDRGYTF
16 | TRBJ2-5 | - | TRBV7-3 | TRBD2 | TGTGCCAGCAGCCCCGGACTAGCGGGGGCCAAAGAGACCCAGTACTTC | CASSPGLAGAKETQYF
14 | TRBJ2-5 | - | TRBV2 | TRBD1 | TGTGCCAGCAGTGAACAGGGGGCAGGAGAGACCCAGTACTTC | CASSEQGAGETQYF